This T cell receptor (beta chain) was profiled in a study of beta chain features in type 1 diabetes. As for this clone: The antigen is undetermined.

The CDR3 is 19 amino acids. Trimming took 5 bases from V and 0 from J; bases not matched to a gene: 12. The germline gives CDR1 MNHEY, CDR2 SMNVEV (reference sequence). Study outcomes and limitations: VDJ junctions in type 1 diabetes patients carried more deletions and fewer insertions.

CD45RO/CCR7/CD25/CD127/CD95/CD27 sorting isolated CD4+ naive, central memory, regulatory and stem cell-like memory cells. Each of the sorted populations had a purity greater than 98%. Of the isolated RNA, all was reverse transcribed, and so the sequenced material was expressed TCRB transcripts. Sequencing used immunoSEQ multiplex PCR; TCRdb keeps in-frame clones, though not all of them. The sample includes approximately 160,000 clones, over 7.5% of them seen just once. The sequencing sample was made of central memory CD4+ T cells from blood. The clonotype comes from a young man in good health. V is TRBV27 and J is TRBJ2-5, with TRBD2 matching over 13 bases. The CDR3, as DNA: TGTGCCAGCAGTCATTACCGGACTAGCGGGGGCCGGTACCAAGAGACCCAGTACTTC. Residues: CASSHYRTSGGRYQETQYF.